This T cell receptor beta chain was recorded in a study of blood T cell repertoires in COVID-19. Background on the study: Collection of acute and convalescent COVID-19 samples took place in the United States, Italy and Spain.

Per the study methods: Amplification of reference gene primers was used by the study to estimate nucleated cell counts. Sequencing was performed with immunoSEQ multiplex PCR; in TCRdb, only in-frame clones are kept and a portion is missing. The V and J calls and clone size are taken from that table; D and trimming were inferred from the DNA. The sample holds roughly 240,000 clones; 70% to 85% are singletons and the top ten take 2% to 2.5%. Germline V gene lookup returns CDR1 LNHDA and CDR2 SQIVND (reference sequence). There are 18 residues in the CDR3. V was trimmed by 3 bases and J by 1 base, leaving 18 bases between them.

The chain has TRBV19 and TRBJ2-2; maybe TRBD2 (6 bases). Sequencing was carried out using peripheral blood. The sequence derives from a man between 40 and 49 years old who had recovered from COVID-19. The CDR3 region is CASSIGPWRVKNTGELFF. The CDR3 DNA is TGTGCCAGTAGTATCGGTCCGTGGAGGGTCAAGAACACCGGGGAGCTGTTTTTT.